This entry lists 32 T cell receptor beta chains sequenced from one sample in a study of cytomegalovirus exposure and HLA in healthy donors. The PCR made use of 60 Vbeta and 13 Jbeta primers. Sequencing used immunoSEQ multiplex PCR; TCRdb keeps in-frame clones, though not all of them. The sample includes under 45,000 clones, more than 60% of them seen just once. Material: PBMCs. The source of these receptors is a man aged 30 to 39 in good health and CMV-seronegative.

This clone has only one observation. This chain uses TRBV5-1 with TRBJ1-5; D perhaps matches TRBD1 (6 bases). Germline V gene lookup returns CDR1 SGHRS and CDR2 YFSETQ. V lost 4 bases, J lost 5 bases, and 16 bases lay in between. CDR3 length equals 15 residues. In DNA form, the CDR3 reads TGCGCCAGCAGCCCACTGGGACACCCTGATCAGCCCCAGCATTTT. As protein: CASSPLGHPDQPQHF.

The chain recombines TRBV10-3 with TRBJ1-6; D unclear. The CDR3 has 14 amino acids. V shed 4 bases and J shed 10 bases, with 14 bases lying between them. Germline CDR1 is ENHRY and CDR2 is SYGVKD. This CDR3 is CAISADPHSSPLHF. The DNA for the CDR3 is TGTGCCATCAGTGCCGACCCTCACAGCTCACCCCTCCACTTT.

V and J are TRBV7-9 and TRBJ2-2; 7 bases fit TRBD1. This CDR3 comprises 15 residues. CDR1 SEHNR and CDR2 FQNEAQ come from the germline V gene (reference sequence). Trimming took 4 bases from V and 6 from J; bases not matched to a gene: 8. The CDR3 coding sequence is TGTGCCAGCAGCTCCCCGGGACAGAGGTCCGGGGAGCTGTTTTTT. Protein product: CASSSPGQRSGELFF.

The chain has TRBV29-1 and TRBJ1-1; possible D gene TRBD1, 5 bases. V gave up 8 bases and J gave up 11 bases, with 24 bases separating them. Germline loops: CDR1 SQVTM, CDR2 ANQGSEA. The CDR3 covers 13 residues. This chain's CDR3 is CSSVDSPSREAFF. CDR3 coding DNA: TGCAGCTCAGTCGACAGCCCATCAAGAGAGGCTTTCTTT.

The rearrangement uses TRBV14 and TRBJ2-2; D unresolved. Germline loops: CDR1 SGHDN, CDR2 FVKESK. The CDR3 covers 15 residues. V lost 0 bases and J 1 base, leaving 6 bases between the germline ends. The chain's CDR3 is CASSQDLRNTGELFF. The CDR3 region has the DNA TGTGCCAGCAGCCAAGATCTTCGGAACACCGGGGAGCTGTTTTTT.

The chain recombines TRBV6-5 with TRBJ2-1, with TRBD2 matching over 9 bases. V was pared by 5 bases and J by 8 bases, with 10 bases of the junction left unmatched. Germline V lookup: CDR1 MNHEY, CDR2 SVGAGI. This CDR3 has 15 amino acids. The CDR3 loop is CASSRPSGKDDEQFF. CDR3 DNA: TGTGCCAGCAGTCGCCCTAGCGGGAAAGACGATGAGCAGTTCTTC.

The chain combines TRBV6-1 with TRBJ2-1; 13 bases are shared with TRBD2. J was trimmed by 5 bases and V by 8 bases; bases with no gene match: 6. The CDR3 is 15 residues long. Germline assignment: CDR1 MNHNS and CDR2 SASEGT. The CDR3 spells CASQTGTSGNNEQFF. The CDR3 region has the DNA TGTGCCAGCCAGACCGGGACTAGCGGGAACAATGAGCAGTTCTTC.

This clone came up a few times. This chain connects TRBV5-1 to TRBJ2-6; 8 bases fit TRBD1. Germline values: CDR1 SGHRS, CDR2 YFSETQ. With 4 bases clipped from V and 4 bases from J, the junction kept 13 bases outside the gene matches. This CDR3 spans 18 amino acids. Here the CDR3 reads CASSIYPGQVGGANVLTF. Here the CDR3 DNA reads TGCGCCAGCAGCATCTACCCGGGACAGGTCGGAGGGGCCAACGTCCTGACTTTC.

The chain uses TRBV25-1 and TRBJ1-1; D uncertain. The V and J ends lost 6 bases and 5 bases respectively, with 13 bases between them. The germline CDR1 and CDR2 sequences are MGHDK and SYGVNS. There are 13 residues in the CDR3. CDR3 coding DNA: TGTGCCAGCAGGGCCGGGCAGCGGACTGAAGCTTTCTTT. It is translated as CASRAGQRTEAFF. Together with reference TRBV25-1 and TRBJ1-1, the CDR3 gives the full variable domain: EADIYQTPRYLVIGTGKKITLECSQTMGHDKMYWYQQDPGMELHLIHYSYGVNSTEKGDLSSESTVSRIRTEHFPLTLESARPSHTSQYLCASRAGQRTEAFFGQGTRLTVV.

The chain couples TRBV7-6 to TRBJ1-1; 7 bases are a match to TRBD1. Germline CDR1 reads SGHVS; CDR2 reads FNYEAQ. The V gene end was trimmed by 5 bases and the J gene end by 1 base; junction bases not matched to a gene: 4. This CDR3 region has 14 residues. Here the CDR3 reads CASSPGQKNTEAFF. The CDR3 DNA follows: TGTGCCAGCAGCCCGGGACAGAAGAACACTGAAGCTTTCTTT.

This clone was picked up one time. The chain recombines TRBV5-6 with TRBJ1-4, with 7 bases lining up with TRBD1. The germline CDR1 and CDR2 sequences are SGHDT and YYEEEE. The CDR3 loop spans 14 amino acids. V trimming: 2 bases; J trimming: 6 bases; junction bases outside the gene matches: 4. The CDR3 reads CASSFDRVDEKLFF. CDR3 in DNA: TGTGCCAGCAGCTTTGACAGGGTTGATGAAAAACTGTTTTTT.

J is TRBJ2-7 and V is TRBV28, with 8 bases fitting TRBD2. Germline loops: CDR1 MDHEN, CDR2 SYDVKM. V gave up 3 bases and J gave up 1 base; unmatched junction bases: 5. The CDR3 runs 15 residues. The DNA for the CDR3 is TGTGCCAGCAGTTTCCCTAGCGGGCTATCCTACGAGCAGTACTTC. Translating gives CASSFPSGLSYEQYF.

CDR3 bases: TGCAGTTGGGTCTGGGAGACTAGCGGGGCTAATGAGCAGTTCTTC. Residues: CSWVWETSGANEQFF. The V and J genes are TRBV29-1 and TRBJ2-1; 11 nucleotides match TRBD2. The germline V gene has CDR1 SQVTM and CDR2 ANQGSEA. CDR3 size: 15 residues.

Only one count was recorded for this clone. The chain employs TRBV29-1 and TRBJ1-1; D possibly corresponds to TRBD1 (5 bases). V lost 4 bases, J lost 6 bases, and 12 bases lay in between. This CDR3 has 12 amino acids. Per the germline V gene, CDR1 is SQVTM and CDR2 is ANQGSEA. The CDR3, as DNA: TGCAGCGTTGCGCGGGGGAGCTCTGAAGCTTTCTTT. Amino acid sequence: CSVARGSSEAFF. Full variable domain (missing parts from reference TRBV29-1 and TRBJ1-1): SAVISQKPSRDICQRGTSLTIQCQVDSQVTMMFWYRQQPGQSLTLIATANQGSEATYESGFVIDKFPISRPNLTFSTLTVSNMSPEDSSIYLCSVARGSSEAFFGQGTRLTVV.

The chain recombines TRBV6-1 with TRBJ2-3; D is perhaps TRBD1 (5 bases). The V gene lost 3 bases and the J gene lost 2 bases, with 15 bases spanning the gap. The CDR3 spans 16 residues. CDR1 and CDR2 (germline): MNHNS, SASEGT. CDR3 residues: CASSDRQKRTTDTQYF. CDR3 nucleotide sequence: TGTGCCAGCAGTGACCGACAGAAACGAACCACAGATACGCAGTATTTT.

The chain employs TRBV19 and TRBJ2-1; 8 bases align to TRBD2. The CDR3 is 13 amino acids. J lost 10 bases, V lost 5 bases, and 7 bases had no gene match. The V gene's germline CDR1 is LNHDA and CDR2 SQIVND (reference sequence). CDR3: CASSSGTRGEQFF. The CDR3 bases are TGTGCCAGTAGTTCCGGGACTAGAGGAGAGCAGTTCTTC.

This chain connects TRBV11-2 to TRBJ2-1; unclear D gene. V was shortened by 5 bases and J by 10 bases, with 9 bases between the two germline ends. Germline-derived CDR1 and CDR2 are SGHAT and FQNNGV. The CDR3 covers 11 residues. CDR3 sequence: CASSLNQEQFF. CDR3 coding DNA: TGTGCCAGCAGCCTAAACCAAGAGCAGTTCTTC. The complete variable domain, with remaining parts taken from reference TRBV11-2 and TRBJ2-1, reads EAGVAQSPRYKIIEKRQSVAFWCNPISGHATLYWYQQILGQGPKLLIQFQNNGVVDDSQLPKDRFSAERLKGVDSTLKIQPAKLEDSAVYLCASSLNQEQFFGPGTRLTVL.

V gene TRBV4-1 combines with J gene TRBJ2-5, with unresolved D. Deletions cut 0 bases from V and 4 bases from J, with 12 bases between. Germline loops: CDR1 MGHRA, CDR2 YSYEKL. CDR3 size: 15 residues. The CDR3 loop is CASSQDDSSIETQYF. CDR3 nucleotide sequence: TGCGCCAGCAGCCAAGATGATAGCAGTATAGAGACCCAGTACTTC.

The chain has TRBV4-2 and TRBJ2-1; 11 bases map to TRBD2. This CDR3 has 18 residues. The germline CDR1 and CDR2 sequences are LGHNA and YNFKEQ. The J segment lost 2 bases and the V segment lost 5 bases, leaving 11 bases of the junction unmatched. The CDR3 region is CASSFLPSGGRPYNEQFF. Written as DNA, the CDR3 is TGTGCCAGCAGCTTCCTTCCTAGCGGGGGGAGACCCTACAATGAGCAGTTCTTC.

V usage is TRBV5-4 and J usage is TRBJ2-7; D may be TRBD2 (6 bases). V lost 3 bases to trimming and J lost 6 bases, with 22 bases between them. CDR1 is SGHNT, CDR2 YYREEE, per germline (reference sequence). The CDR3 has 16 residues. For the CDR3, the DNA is TGTGCCAGCAGCTCCCCCGTTAGCGGAGGACGTTCCGAGCAGTACTTC. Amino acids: CASSSPVSGGRSEQYF.

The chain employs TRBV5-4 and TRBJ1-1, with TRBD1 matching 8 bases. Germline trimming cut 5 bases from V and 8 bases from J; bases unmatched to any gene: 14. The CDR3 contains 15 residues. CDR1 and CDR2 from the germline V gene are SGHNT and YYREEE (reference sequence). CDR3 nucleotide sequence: TGTGCCAGCAGTTGGGGCCGAGACAGGGGAAGAGAAGCTTTCTTT. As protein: CASSWGRDRGREAFF.

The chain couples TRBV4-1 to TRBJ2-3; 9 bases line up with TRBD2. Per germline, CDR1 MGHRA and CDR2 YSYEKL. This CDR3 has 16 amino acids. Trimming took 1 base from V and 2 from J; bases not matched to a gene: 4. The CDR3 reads CASSQGLADYTDTQYF. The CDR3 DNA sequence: TGCGCCAGCAGCCAAGGACTAGCGGACTACACAGATACGCAGTATTTT.

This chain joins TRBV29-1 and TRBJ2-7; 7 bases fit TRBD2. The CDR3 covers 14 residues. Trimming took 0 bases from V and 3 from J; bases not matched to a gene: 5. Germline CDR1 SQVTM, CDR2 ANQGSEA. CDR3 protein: CSVEDRGVGYEQYF. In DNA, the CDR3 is TGCAGCGTTGAAGACCGGGGGGTTGGCTACGAGCAGTACTTC.

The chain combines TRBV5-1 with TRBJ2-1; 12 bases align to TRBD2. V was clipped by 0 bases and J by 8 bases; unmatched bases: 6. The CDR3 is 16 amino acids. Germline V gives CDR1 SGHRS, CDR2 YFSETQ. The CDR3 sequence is CASSLAGGLAGDEQFF. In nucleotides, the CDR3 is TGCGCCAGCAGCTTGGCCGGGGGACTAGCGGGCGATGAGCAGTTCTTC.

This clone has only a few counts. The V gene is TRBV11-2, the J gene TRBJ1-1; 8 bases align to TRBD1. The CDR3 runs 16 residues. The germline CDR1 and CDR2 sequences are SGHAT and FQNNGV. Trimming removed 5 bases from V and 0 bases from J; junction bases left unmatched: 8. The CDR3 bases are TGTGCCAGCAGCCCTCGACAGGGGATAGTGAACACTGAAGCTTTCTTT. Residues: CASSPRQGIVNTEAFF.

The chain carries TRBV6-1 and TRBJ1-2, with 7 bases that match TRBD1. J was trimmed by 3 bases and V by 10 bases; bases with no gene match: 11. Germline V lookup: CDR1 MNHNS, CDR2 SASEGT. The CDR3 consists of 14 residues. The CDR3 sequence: CATQRRGRDYGYTF. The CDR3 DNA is TGTGCCACCCAGAGAAGGGGGCGAGACTATGGCTACACCTTC.

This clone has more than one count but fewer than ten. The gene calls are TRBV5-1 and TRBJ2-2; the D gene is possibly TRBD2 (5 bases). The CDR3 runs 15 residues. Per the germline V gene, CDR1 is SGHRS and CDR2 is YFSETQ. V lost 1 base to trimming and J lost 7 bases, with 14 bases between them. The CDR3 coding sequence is TGCGCCAGCAGCTTGCGCGGAGTTCGGGACGGGGAGCTGTTTTTT. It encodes CASSLRGVRDGELFF.

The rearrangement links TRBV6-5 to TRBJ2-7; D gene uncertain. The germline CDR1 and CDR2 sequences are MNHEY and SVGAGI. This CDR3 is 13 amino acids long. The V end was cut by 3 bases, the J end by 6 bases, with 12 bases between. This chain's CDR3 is CASSYAAMFEQYF. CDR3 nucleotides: TGTGCCAGCAGTTATGCAGCGATGTTCGAGCAGTACTTC.

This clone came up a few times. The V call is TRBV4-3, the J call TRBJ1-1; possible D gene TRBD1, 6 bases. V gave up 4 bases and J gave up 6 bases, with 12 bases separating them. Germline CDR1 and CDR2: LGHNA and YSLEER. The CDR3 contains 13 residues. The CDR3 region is CASSPGRTAEAFF. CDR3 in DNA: TGCGCCAGCAGCCCGGGTAGGACAGCTGAAGCTTTCTTT.

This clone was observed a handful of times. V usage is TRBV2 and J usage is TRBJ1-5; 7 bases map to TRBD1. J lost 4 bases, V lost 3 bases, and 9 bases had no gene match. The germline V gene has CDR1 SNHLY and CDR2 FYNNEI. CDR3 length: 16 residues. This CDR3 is CASSDRTGRPNQPQHF. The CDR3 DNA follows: TGTGCCAGCAGTGACAGGACAGGCCGTCCTAATCAGCCCCAGCATTTT. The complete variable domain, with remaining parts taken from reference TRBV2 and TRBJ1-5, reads EPEVTQTPSHQVTQMGQEVILRCVPISNHLYFYWYRQILGQKVEFLVSFYNNEISEKSEIFDDQFSVERPDGSNFTLKIRSTKLEDSAMYFCASSDRTGRPNQPQHFGDGTRLSIL.

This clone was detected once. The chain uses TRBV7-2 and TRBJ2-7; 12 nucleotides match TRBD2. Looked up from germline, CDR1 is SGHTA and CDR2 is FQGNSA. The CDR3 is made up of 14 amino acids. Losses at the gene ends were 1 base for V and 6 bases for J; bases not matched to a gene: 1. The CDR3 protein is CASSLGTSGTEQYF. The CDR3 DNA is TGTGCCAGCAGCTTAGGGACTAGCGGGACCGAGCAGTACTTC.

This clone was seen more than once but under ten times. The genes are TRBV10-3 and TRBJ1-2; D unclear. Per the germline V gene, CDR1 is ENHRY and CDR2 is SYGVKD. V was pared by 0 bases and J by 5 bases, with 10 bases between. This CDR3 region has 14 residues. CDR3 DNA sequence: TGTGCCATCAGTGAGTCATCGCTAGTGTATGGCTACACCTTC. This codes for CAISESSLVYGYTF.